These T cell receptor beta chains were read from a single sample in a study of blood T cell repertoires in COVID-19. TCRdb's table, derived via immunoSEQ multiplex PCR, lists solely in-frame clones and lacks some. The sample lists 150,000 or so clones; over 70% were seen once. Source material: PBMCs or T cells enriched from blood (not recorded which). These receptors were obtained from a woman aged 50 to 65 in a cohort exposed to, infected with or recovered from COVID-19 (not recorded which). The CDR3 runs from the conserved cysteine through the conserved F or W. A D gene is named only where the DNA matches it firmly.

V gene,J gene,D gene,CDR3 DNA,CDR3 protein
TRBV7-9,TRBJ1-6,TRBD1,TGTGCCAGCAGCTTAGTCGGGACAGGCGGGCATTCACCCCTCCACTTT,CASSLVGTGGHSPLHF
TRBV3-1/TRBV3-2,TRBJ2-7,.,TGTGCCAGCAGCCAATCGAGGAGGGCCCTCTCGTACGAGCAGTACTTC,CASSQSRRALSYEQYF
TRBV9,TRBJ1-3,TRBD1,TGTGCCAGCAGCGTAGCGGGACAGGGAGACTCTGGAAACACCATATATTTT,CASSVAGQGDSGNTIYF
TRBV6-5,TRBJ2-3,TRBD2,TGTGCCATCCAGCCGACACTAGCGGGGGGGGATACGCAGTATTTT,CAIQPTLAGGDTQYF
TRBV28,TRBJ2-2,TRBD2,TGTGCCAGCAGTTTACCCGGGCAGGCCGGGACTAGCGGTGTCGGGGAGCTGTTTTTT,CASSLPGQAGTSGVGELFF
TRBV4-2,TRBJ2-5,TRBD2,TGTGCCAGCAGCGCACAACTAGCGGGAGGGTCCAGCAATCAGCGGGCAACCCAGTACTTC,CASSAQLAGGSSNQRATQYF
TRBV6-1,TRBJ2-7,TRBD2,TGTGCCAGCAGTGAACGTTGGCGCCAACTAGCGGGAGAGGGTGAGCAGTACTTC,CASSERWRQLAGEGEQYF
TRBV11-2,TRBJ2-5,.,TGTGCCAGCAGCTTCAACCAAGAGACCCAGTACTTC,CASSFNQETQYF
TRBV7-9,TRBJ1-6,TRBD1,TGTGCCAGCAGCCCCCCGGGACAGGGGTACTCACCCCTCCACTTT,CASSPPGQGYSPLHF
TRBV5-5,TRBJ1-4,.,TGTGCCAGCAGCCCCAGGGTGGCTAATGAAAAACTGTTTTTT,CASSPRVANEKLFF